The T cell receptor (beta chain) described here comes from a study of cytomegalovirus exposure and HLA in healthy donors. Details on this clone: The antigen is unknown.

Study outcomes and limitations: The classifier was said to identify cytomegalovirus status with high specificity and sensitivity. TCR beta chains numbering some 160 were designated cytomegalovirus-associated. There were a few CMV-associated chains whose specificity for CMV antigens was confirmed in vitro.

The V end was cut by 0 bases, the J end by 4 bases, with 5 bases between. From germline, CDR1 is SGHNT and CDR2 YYREEE (reference sequence). The length of the CDR3 is 13 residues. Assay used: immunoSEQ multiplex PCR; TCRdb lists only in-frame clones, some missing. The data show roughly 260,000 clones, around 87% seen once. This TCR was recovered from a man between 18 and 29 years old in good health and CMV-seronegative. The sequencing sample was made of PBMCs. The chain employs TRBV5-4 and TRBJ1-5; no clear D gene. Written as DNA, the CDR3 is TGTGCCAGCAGCTTGGACAAGAATCAGCCCCAGCATTTT. The encoded protein is CASSLDKNQPQHF.